A selection of T cell receptor beta chains follows, all from one sample in a study of siplizumab effects on memory and regulatory T cells. Method: immunoSEQ multiplex PCR; TCRdb's copy keeps in-frame clones and lacks some. The sample consists of approximately 84,000 clones, about 95% of them appearing once. Sequencing was carried out using CD8+ T cells sorted from blood. These receptors were collected from a human donor in good health. The CDR3 runs from the conserved cysteine through the conserved F or W. Fields, in order: V gene, clone size, J gene, D gene, CDR3 protein, CDR3 DNA. The D gene is left open where the match is weak. The size entry is marked missing in some rows and otherwise reads once, few, many or a size class.

v_gene: TRBV4-1; abundance: -; j_gene: TRBJ2-7; d_gene: TRBD1; CDR3aa: CASGGTGVREQYF; CDR3nt: TGCGCCAGCGGCGGGACAGGGGTTCGGGAGCAGTACTTC
v_gene: TRBV30; abundance: -; j_gene: TRBJ1-2; d_gene: -; CDR3aa: CAWRAQYGTNPTYGYTF; CDR3nt: TGTGCCTGGAGGGCCCAATACGGGACAAATCCTACCTATGGCTACACCTTC
v_gene: TRBV9; abundance: once; j_gene: TRBJ2-2; d_gene: TRBD1; CDR3aa: CASSVNRDRDTGELFF; CDR3nt: TGTGCCAGCAGCGTTAACCGGGACAGGGACACCGGGGAGCTGTTTTTT
v_gene: TRBV19; abundance: -; j_gene: TRBJ2-7; d_gene: -; CDR3aa: CASSIVQSYEQYF; CDR3nt: TGTGCCAGTAGTATCGTACAGAGCTACGAGCAGTACTTC
v_gene: TRBV4-2; abundance: -; j_gene: TRBJ2-7; d_gene: TRBD2; CDR3aa: CASSQGQREAYEQYF; CDR3nt: TGTGCCAGCAGCCAAGGCCAGCGGGAGGCTTACGAGCAGTACTTC
v_gene: TRBV5-4; abundance: -; j_gene: TRBJ2-1; d_gene: -; CDR3aa: CASSLYVDKNEQFF; CDR3nt: TGTGCCAGCAGCTTGTACGTGGACAAGAATGAGCAGTTCTTC
v_gene: TRBV10-1; abundance: -; j_gene: TRBJ2-1; d_gene: -; CDR3aa: CATLVYNEQFF; CDR3nt: TGCGCCACCCTGGTCTACAATGAGCAGTTCTTC
v_gene: TRBV10-3; abundance: -; j_gene: TRBJ2-2; d_gene: TRBD2; CDR3aa: CAMGGLGSVGANTGELFF; CDR3nt: TGTGCCATGGGAGGGTTGGGCTCAGTGGGGGCGAACACCGGGGAGCTGTTTTTT
v_gene: TRBV21-1; abundance: -; j_gene: TRBJ1-1; d_gene: -; CDR3aa: CASSKAGRCMQGYTEAFF; CDR3nt: TGTGCCAGCAGCAAAGCCGGCCGCTGTATGCAGGGCTACACTGAAGCTTTCTTT
v_gene: TRBV28; abundance: -; j_gene: TRBJ2-7; d_gene: -; CDR3aa: CASTQAGDISYEQYF; CDR3nt: TGTGCCAGCACCCAGGCTGGGGACATATCCTACGAGCAGTACTTC